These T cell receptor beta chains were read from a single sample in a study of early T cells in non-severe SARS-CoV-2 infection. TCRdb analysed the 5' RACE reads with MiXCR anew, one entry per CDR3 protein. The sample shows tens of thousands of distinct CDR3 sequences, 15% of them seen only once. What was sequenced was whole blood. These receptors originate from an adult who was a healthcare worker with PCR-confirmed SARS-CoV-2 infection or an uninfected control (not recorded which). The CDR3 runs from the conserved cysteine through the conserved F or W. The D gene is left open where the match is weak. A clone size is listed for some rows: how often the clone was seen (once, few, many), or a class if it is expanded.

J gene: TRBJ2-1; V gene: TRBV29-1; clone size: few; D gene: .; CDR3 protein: CSVVGAGGAAVQFF; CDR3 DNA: TGCAGCGTTGTCGGCGCCGGGGGCGCGGCGGTGCAGTTCTTC
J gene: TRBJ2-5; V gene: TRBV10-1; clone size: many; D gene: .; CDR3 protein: CASSDSVGTQYF; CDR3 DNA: TGCGCCAGCAGTGATTCAGTCGGGACCCAGTACTTC
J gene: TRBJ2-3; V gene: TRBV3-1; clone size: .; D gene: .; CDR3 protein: CASSRETDTQYF; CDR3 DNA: TGTGCCAGCAGCCGCGAAACAGATACGCAGTATTTT
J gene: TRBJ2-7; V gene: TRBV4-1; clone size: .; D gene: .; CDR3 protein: CASSLKAGSYEQYF; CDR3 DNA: TGCGCCAGCAGCCTGAAGGCAGGGTCCTACGAGCAGTACTTC
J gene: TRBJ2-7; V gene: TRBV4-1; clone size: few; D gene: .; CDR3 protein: CASSQGPSYEQYF; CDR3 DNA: TGCGCCAGCAGCCAAGGACCCTCCTACGAGCAGTACTTC
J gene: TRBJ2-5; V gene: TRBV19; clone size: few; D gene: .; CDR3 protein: CASSTDFETQYF; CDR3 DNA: TGTGCCAGTAGTACGGACTTTGAGACCCAGTACTTC
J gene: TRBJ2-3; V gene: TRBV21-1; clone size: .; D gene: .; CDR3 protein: CASTRVGERGWTDTQYF; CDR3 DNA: TGTGCCAGCACGCGCGTTGGGGAGCGGGGATGGACAGATACGCAGTATTTT
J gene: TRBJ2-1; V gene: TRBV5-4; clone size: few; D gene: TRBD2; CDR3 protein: CASSSGTSGSGEQFF; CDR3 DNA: TGTGCCAGCAGCTCGGGGACTAGCGGGAGCGGTGAGCAGTTCTTC
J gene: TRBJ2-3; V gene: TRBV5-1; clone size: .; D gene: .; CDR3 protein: CASGLATVGDTQYF; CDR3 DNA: TGCGCCAGCGGTTTGGCAACGGTAGGGGATACGCAGTATTTT
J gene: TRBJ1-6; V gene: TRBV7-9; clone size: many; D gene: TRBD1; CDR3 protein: CASSLTGGDSPLHF; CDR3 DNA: TGTGCCAGCAGCCTGACAGGGGGGGATTCACCCCTCCACTTT
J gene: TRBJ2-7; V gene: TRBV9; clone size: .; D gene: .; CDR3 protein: CASSVDGWSYEQYF; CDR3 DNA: TGTGCCAGCAGCGTAGATGGTTGGAGTTACGAGCAGTACTTC
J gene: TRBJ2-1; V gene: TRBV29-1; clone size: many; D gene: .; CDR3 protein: CSVGYLNEQFF; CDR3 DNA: TGCAGCGTTGGGTACCTCAATGAGCAGTTCTTC
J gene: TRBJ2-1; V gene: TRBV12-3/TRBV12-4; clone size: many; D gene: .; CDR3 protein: CASSKGNEQFF; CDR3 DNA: TGTGCCAGCAGTAAAGGGAATGAGCAGTTCTTC
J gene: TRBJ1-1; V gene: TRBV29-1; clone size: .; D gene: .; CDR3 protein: CSVGEGGNTEAFF; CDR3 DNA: TGCAGCGTTGGGGAGGGCGGAAACACTGAAGCTTTCTTT
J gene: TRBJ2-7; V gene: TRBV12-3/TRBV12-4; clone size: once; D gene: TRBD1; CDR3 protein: CASRPTGTYEQYF; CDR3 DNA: TGTGCCAGCAGGCCGACAGGGACCTACGAGCAGTACTTC
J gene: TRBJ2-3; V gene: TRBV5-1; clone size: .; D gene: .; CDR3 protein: CASSLQGMATDTQYF; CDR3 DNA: TGCGCCAGCAGCTTGCAGGGGATGGCCACAGATACGCAGTATTTT
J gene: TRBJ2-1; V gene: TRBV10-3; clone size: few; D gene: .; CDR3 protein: CAISAGYEQFF; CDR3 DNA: TGTGCCATCAGTGCGGGGTATGAGCAGTTCTTC
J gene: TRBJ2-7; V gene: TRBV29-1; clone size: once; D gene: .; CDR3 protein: CSGGPGDYEQYF; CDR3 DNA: TGCAGCGGGGGACCGGGGGACTACGAGCAGTACTTC
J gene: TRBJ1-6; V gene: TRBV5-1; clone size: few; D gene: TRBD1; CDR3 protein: CASSSSQGGNSPLHF; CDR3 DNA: TGCGCCAGCAGCTCCAGCCAGGGGGGGAATTCACCCCTCCACTTT
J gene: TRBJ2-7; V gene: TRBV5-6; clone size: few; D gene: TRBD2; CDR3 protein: CASSSRGVEQYF; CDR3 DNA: TGTGCCAGCAGCTCGCGGGGGGTCGAGCAGTACTTC
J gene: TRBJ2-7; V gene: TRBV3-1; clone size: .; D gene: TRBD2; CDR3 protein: CASSPTSGPYEQYF; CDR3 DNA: TGTGCCAGCAGCCCTACTAGCGGACCTTACGAGCAGTACTTC
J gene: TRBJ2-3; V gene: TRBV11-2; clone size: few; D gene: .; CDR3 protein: CASSLVLTDTQYF; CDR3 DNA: TGTGCCAGCAGCTTGGTCCTCACAGATACGCAGTATTTT
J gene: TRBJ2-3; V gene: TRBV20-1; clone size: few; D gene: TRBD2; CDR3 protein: CSARVLAGGDTQYF; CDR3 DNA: TGCAGTGCTAGAGTCCTAGCGGGAGGAGATACGCAGTATTTT
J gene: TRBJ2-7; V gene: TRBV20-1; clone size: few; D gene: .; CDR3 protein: CSARDASRGGGEQYF; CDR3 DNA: TGCAGTGCTAGAGATGCCTCTAGGGGTGGTGGCGAGCAGTACTTC
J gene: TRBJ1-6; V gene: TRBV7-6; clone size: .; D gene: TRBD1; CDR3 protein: CASSPGQGLNSPLHF; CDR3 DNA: TGTGCCAGCAGCCCAGGACAGGGGCTTAATTCACCCCTCCACTTT
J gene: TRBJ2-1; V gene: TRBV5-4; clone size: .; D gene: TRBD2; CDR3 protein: CASSLAGSGSNEQFF; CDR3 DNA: TGTGCCAGCAGTCTAGCGGGATCTGGGTCCAATGAGCAGTTCTTC
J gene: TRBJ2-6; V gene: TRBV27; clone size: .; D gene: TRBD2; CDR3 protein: CASSWIPLAHSSGANVLTF; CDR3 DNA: TGTGCCAGCAGTTGGATACCACTAGCGCACTCATCTGGGGCCAACGTCCTGACTTTC
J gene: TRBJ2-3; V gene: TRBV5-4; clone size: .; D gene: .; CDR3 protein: CASSFSNGRTQYF; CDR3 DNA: TGTGCCAGCAGCTTCTCGAATGGTCGGACGCAGTATTTT
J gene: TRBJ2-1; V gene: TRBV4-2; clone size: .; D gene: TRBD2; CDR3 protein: CASSLTSGGERGYNEQFF; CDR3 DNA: TGTGCCAGCAGCCTGACTAGCGGGGGGGAAAGGGGATACAATGAGCAGTTCTTC
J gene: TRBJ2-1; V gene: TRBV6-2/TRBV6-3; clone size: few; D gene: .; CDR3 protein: CASSTRYNEQFF; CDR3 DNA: TGTGCCAGCAGTACGAGATACAATGAGCAGTTCTTC
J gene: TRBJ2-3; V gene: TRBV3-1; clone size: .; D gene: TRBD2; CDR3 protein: CASSQTSGRTDTQYF; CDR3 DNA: TGTGCCAGCAGCCAAACTAGCGGGAGAACAGATACGCAGTATTTT
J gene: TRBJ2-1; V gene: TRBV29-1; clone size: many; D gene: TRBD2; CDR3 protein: CSGTSGREGNEQFF; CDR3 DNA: TGCAGCGGGACCAGCGGGAGAGAGGGTAATGAGCAGTTCTTC
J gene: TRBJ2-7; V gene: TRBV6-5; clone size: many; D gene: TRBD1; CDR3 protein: CASSRGSFRPYEQYF; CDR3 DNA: TGTGCCAGCAGCAGGGGGAGTTTCAGACCTTACGAGCAGTACTTC
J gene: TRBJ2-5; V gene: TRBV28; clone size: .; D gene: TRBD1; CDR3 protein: CASSYRGQETQYF; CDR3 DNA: TGTGCCAGCAGTTACAGGGGCCAAGAGACCCAGTACTTC
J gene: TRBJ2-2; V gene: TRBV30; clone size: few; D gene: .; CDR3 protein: CAWNLNRGELFF; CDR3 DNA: TGTGCCTGGAATTTAAACCGCGGGGAGCTGTTTTTT